The 10 T cell receptor beta chains in this list originate from one sample, sequenced in a study of T-cell reconstitution after alpha-beta-depleted transplantation in children. Construction of the TCRbeta library involved unique molecular identifiers. TCRdb re-analysed the PCR reads in MiXCR, keeping a single row per CDR3 protein. The repertoire holds around 670,000 distinct CDR3 sequences, 13% seen once, with about 0.77% in the top ten. Sequences were derived from PBMCs, sampled before TCRalphabeta/CD19-depleted stem cell transplant. The receptors were sampled from a girl aged 2 to 9 with congenital amegakaryocytic thrombocytopenia, due to receive a stem cell transplant.

The sample holds many counts of this clonotype. This chain uses TRBV10-3 with TRBJ2-7; possibly TRBD1 for D (5 bases). Trimming took 4 bases from V and 3 from J, leaving 10 bases between them. Germline CDR1 and CDR2: ENHRY and SYGVKD. There are 13 residues in the CDR3. As DNA, the CDR3 is TGTGCCATCAGTGTGGACATACTCTACGAGCAGTACTTC. Amino acid sequence: CAISVDILYEQYF.

Many counts were recorded for this clonotype. This chain links TRBV12-3 or TRBV12-4 with TRBJ2-1; D is tentatively TRBD1 or TRBD2 (5 bases each). The V gene lost 8 bases and the J gene lost 5 bases, with 10 bases spanning the gap. CDR3 size: 12 residues. This CDR3 is CASVLGDNEQFF. The CDR3 DNA follows: TGTGCCAGCGTACTAGGGGACAATGAGCAGTTCTTC.

This clonotype was seen at least ten times. The rearrangement links TRBV12-5 to TRBJ2-4, with D hard to call. Trimming removed 8 bases from V and 0 bases from J, with 8 bases in between. CDR1 and CDR2 (germline): LGHNT, FRNRAP. CDR3 length: 13 residues. CDR3 region: CASQSLAKNIQYF. The DNA of the CDR3 is TGTGCTAGTCAATCCCTAGCCAAAAACATTCAGTACTTC.

The rearrangement uses TRBV6-5 and TRBJ2-2; 12 bases align to TRBD2. The CDR3 length is 17 residues. V dropped 5 bases and J dropped 3; count of bases not matched to a gene: 7. Per germline, CDR1 MNHEY and CDR2 SVGAGI. CDR3 amino acids: CASSPTSGSRDTGELFF. The CDR3 DNA is TGTGCCAGCAGTCCGACTAGCGGGAGCCGAGACACCGGGGAGCTGTTTTTT.

Remarks on this clonotype: This clone may be a read error of a much larger clone one base away. The chain uses TRBV5-1 and TRBJ2-1, with D perhaps TRBD2 (5 bases). Germline CDR1 and CDR2: SGHRS and YFSETQ. This CDR3 spans 11 amino acids. The CDR3 DNA reads TGCGCCGGCAGCTTCGGACTTGAGCAGTTCTTC. This translates into CAGSFGLEQFF.

The table lists this clonotype with many counts. The chain links TRBV4-1 to TRBJ1-6; D is uncertain. Trimming removed 0 bases from V and 8 bases from J, with 11 bases in between. The CDR3 totals 15 residues. CDR1 is MGHRA, CDR2 YSYEKL, per germline. CDR3 residues: CASSQDQQPDSPLHF. CDR3 DNA: TGCGCCAGCAGCCAAGATCAACAGCCGGATTCACCCCTCCACTTT.

This chain connects TRBV20-1 to TRBJ1-2, with D hard to call. The germline V gene has CDR1 DFQATT and CDR2 SNEGSKA (reference sequence). Between the trimmed V and J ends, which lost 3 bases and 0 bases, there was a span of 8 bases. CDR3 size: 13 residues. CDR3 sequence (DNA): TGCAGTGCTAGGATAGAGACTAACTATGGCTACACCTTC. Its translation: CSARIETNYGYTF.

The rearrangement links TRBV20-1 to TRBJ2-1, with 8 bases matching TRBD2. Germline trimming cut 6 bases from V and 3 bases from J; bases unmatched to any gene: 7. This CDR3 has 14 amino acids. CDR1 is DFQATT, CDR2 SNEGSKA, per germline (reference sequence). The chain's CDR3 is CSARGSGVYNEQFF. The CDR3 nucleotides are TGCAGTGCGCGCGGTAGCGGGGTCTACAATGAGCAGTTCTTC.

Many counts were recorded for this clonotype. This chain links TRBV5-1 with TRBJ2-1; 8 positions agree with TRBD2. J gave up 7 bases and V 4 bases, and 7 bases lay outside the gene matches. The CDR3 runs to 14 residues. From germline, CDR1 is SGHRS and CDR2 YFSETQ. For the CDR3, the DNA is TGCGCCAGCAGCCAAGAGCGGGAGTCGAATGAGCAGTTCTTC. Protein: CASSQERESNEQFF.

This clonotype has a count of ten or more. The chain has TRBV5-5 and TRBJ1-1; 7 bases map to TRBD1. The CDR3 loop spans 15 amino acids. V gave up 4 bases and J gave up 1 base; unmatched junction bases: 7. CDR1 is SGHKS and CDR2 is YYEKEE in the germline V gene (reference sequence). CDR3 sequence: CASSPMGQPNTEAFF. CDR3 nucleotides: TGTGCCAGCAGCCCCATGGGACAGCCGAACACTGAAGCTTTCTTT.